This T cell receptor beta chain was observed in a study of cytomegalovirus exposure and HLA in healthy donors. Study observations and caveats: In vitro confirmation showed a few CMV-associated chains to be CMV antigen specific. The authors listed about 170 TCR beta chains as cytomegalovirus-associated. Rarity characterized most TCR sequences, yet some public TCRs appeared in many donors. Cytomegalovirus status, reportedly, was diagnosed with high specificity and sensitivity by the classifier.

Profiled with immunoSEQ multiplex PCR; TCRdb holds only in-frame clones, not every one. The table lists about 180,000 clones, about 86% of them singletons. The CDR3 length is 12 residues. The germline V gene has CDR1 MNHNY and CDR2 SVGAGI (reference sequence). With 0 bases removed from V and 9 bases from J, the gap between germline ends came to 8 bases. As concerns this clone: The antigen remains undetermined.

The sequence derives from a woman in her 30s in good health and CMV-seronegative. The chain links TRBV6-6 to TRBJ1-1; D might be TRBD1 (6 bases). The sequencing sample was made of PBMCs. CDR3 sequence: CASSYSGGQAFF. The CDR3 nucleotides are TGTGCCAGCAGTTACTCGGGGGGGCAAGCTTTCTTT.